The rows below give T cell receptor beta chains drawn from one sample of a study of control samples from healthy donors and cancer patients. Generated by immunoSEQ multiplex PCR, the TCRdb table keeps only in-frame clones and is missing some. The data show 150,000 or so clones, with about 91% seen just once and nearly 5% held by the top ten. The sample consisted of blood. The receptors were sampled from a woman in her thirties in good health. CDR3s include the opening cysteine and the closing phenylalanine or tryptophan. A D gene is named only where the DNA matches it firmly. Size tells how often a clone was seen (once, few, many) or the class of an expanded clone, and some rows leave it out.

d_gene,j_gene,v_gene,abundance,CDR3aa,CDR3nt
-,TRBJ1-1,TRBV24-1,-,CATIKPPGGEAFF,TGTGCCACCATCAAACCACCCGGGGGTGAAGCTTTCTTT
-,TRBJ1-3,TRBV2,once,CASSESGEGNTIYF,TGTGCCAGCAGTGAATCGGGGGAGGGAAACACCATATATTTT
-,TRBJ2-1,TRBV21-1,many,CASSSRGTSGSPSSYNEQFF,TGTGCCAGCAGCAGCCGCGGGACTAGCGGGAGTCCTAGCTCCTACAATGAGCAGTTCTTC
-,TRBJ2-6,TRBV27,-,CASSSRSSGANVLTF,TGTGCCAGCAGTTCCCGAAGCTCTGGGGCCAACGTCCTGACTTTC
TRBD1,TRBJ2-2,TRBV5-1,-,CASSPGTGGTGELFF,TGCGCCAGCAGCCCGGGGACAGGGGGCACCGGGGAGCTGTTTTTT
TRBD1,TRBJ1-1,TRBV7-9,once,CASSRDRNTEAFF,TGTGCCAGCAGCCGGGACAGGAACACTGAAGCTTTCTTT
-,TRBJ2-1,TRBV5-6,-,CASSLGAGSVNEQFF,TGTGCCAGCAGCTTGGGGGCGGGATCGGTCAATGAGCAGTTCTTC
TRBD1,TRBJ2-3,TRBV18,-,CASSPRDSPSTDTQYF,TGTGCCAGCTCACCCCGGGACAGTCCTAGCACAGATACGCAGTATTTT
-,TRBJ1-2,TRBV6-5,-,CASSLGGIYGYTF,TGTGCCAGCAGCCTTGGGGGCATTTATGGCTACACCTTC
TRBD1,TRBJ2-7,TRBV28,once,CASTLTGTGGDEQYF,TGTGCCAGCACCCTCACCGGGACAGGGGGCGACGAGCAGTACTTC
-,TRBJ2-2,TRBV7-9,-,CASSPMEFGELFF,TGTGCCAGCAGCCCGATGGAATTCGGGGAGCTGTTTTTT
TRBD1,TRBJ2-7,TRBV19,-,CASSVTGTGGYEQYF,TGTGCCAGTAGTGTTACCGGGACAGGGGGCTACGAGCAGTACTTC
-,TRBJ1-2,TRBV13,-,CASSLTDYGYTF,TGTGCCAGCAGCTTAACGGATTATGGCTACACCTTC
TRBD1,TRBJ1-1,TRBV5-1,-,CASSRGTEATEAFF,TGCGCCAGCAGCCGAGGGACAGAGGCCACTGAAGCTTTCTTT
TRBD1,TRBJ1-4,TRBV5-5,once,CASSRTGQGAGTNEKLFF,TGTGCCAGCAGCCGAACGGGACAGGGGGCTGGAACTAATGAAAAACTGTTTTTT
-,TRBJ1-4,TRBV6-6,few,CASSYSRSNEKLFF,TGTGCCAGCAGTTACTCCCGGAGTAATGAAAAACTGTTTTTT
TRBD1,TRBJ2-5,TRBV23-1,-,CASSAQGARETQYF,TGCGCCAGCAGCGCTCAGGGGGCTCGGGAGACCCAGTACTTC
TRBD1,TRBJ2-7,TRBV7-8,-,CASSLVGQGAYEQYF,TGTGCCAGCAGCTTAGTGGGACAGGGAGCCTACGAGCAGTACTTC
-,TRBJ1-3,TRBV10-3,-,CASSGTSGNTIYF,TGTGCTTCGTCCGGGACATCTGGAAACACCATATATTTT
-,TRBJ1-4,TRBV30,-,CAWSVGGWEASEKLFF,TGTGCCTGGAGTGTAGGGGGGTGGGAAGCTAGTGAAAAACTGTTTTTT
-,TRBJ1-2,TRBV2,-,CASSERTEAYGYTF,TGTGCCAGCAGTGAGAGGACAGAAGCCTATGGCTACACCTTC
TRBD1,TRBJ1-1,TRBV6-4,-,CASSLQGAGTEAFF,TGTGCCAGCAGCTTACAGGGGGCGGGCACTGAAGCTTTCTTT
-,TRBJ1-4,TRBV5-6,-,CASSLGADEKLFF,TGTGCCAGCAGCTTGGGAGCGGATGAAAAACTGTTTTTT
-,TRBJ2-5,TRBV28,-,CASGRLGTTQETQYF,TGTGCCAGCGGACGGCTAGGGACAACCCAAGAGACCCAGTACTTC
TRBD2,TRBJ2-5,TRBV6-2/TRBV6-3,-,CASSLSGARETQYF,TGTGCCAGCAGTCTTAGCGGGGCCCGGGAGACCCAGTACTTC
-,TRBJ1-1,TRBV11-2,-,CASSLDRVLNTEAFF,TGTGCCAGCAGCTTAGATCGGGTTTTGAACACTGAAGCTTTCTTT
-,TRBJ1-4,TRBV5-5,-,CASSWEGRDEKLFF,TGTGCCAGCAGCTGGGAGGGGCGCGATGAAAAACTGTTTTTT
TRBD2,TRBJ2-1,TRBV7-9,-,CASSSLPRRGAQNEQFF,TGTGCCAGCAGCTCCCTCCCCCGGCGGGGGGCACAGAATGAGCAGTTCTTC
-,TRBJ2-1,TRBV11-3,-,CASTQVGRLQGSSYNEQFF,TGTGCCAGCACCCAGGTTGGGAGGTTACAGGGAAGCTCCTACAATGAGCAGTTCTTC
-,TRBJ1-1,TRBV2,-,CASSGYTEAFF,TGTGCCAGCAGTGGGTACACTGAAGCTTTCTTT
-,TRBJ2-1,TRBV9,-,CASSVSGRGLNNEQFF,TGTGCCAGCAGCGTTAGTGGCAGGGGCCTTAACAATGAGCAGTTCTTC
-,TRBJ1-6,TRBV25-1,-,CASSPPNSPLHF,TGTGCCAGCAGCCCACCAAATTCACCCCTCCACTTT
-,TRBJ2-1,TRBV7-2,-,CASSPQAGTLQRNEQFF,TGTGCCAGCAGCCCGCAGGCGGGGACCCTCCAAAGGAATGAGCAGTTCTTC
TRBD2,TRBJ2-3,TRBV5-1,-,CASSLGASGDYTDTQYF,TGCGCCAGCAGCTTGGGGGCTAGCGGGGACTACACAGATACGCAGTATTTT
-,TRBJ1-5,TRBV7-9,once,CASSLVGRGQPQHF,TGTGCCAGCAGCTTAGTAGGGAGGGGTCAGCCCCAGCATTTT
-,TRBJ2-7,TRBV29-1,-,CSVDGASSYEQYF,TGCAGCGTTGATGGGGCTAGCTCCTACGAGCAGTACTTC
-,TRBJ1-6,TRBV12-3/TRBV12-4,few,CASSAGTRLHF,TGTGCCAGCAGCGCCGGGACACGACTCCACTTT
-,TRBJ2-2,TRBV6-2/TRBV6-3,-,CASSYRQENTGELFF,TGTGCCAGCAGTTATCGGCAGGAGAACACCGGGGAGCTGTTTTTT
-,TRBJ2-2,TRBV5-6,once,CASSFASGTGELFF,TGTGCCAGCAGCTTTGCATCGGGCACCGGGGAGCTGTTTTTT
-,TRBJ2-1,TRBV28,-,CASSLIQKYNEQFF,TGTGCCAGCAGTTTAATACAGAAATACAATGAGCAGTTCTTC
-,TRBJ2-7,TRBV6-6,-,CASSYPHRNPYEQYF,TGTGCCAGCAGTTATCCCCACAGGAACCCCTACGAGCAGTACTTC
TRBD1,TRBJ1-3,TRBV18,few,CASSAGQGSGNTIYF,TGTGCCAGCTCAGCGGGACAGGGGAGCGGAAACACCATATATTTT